Sequencing of this TCR beta chain was carried out in a study of Ad26.COV2.S vaccination and SARS-CoV-2 variants. Study-wide background: The vaccine Ad26.COV2.S was put into the muscle once, or twice with 56 days between. Findings and limits, study-wide: Reported post-vaccination CD8+ and CD4+ T cell responses to spike showed substantial breadth. Placebo recipients had lower spike-specific TCR breadth than vaccine recipients.

In regard to this clone: Its specificity is unknown.

Germline loops: CDR1 SGHDT, CDR2 YYEEEE. The CDR3 spans 14 residues. Trimming cost V 0 bases and J 7 bases, with 11 bases left between them. Measured with immunoSEQ multiplex PCR; TCRdb has only the in-frame clones, and not every one. Of around 450,000 clones listed, roughly 90% are singletons. Treatment of the sample: 19 received Ad26.COV2.S at low or high dose, single or two shots; about 5 received placebo; per-sample allocation not given. Sampling was done on day 63 after the first vaccine or placebo injection. This Boston cohort included adults aged 18-55 years. The genes are TRBV5-6 and TRBJ1-5; the D is unclear. This TCR derives from a person aged 18-65 years who received the Ad26.COV2.S COVID-19 vaccine or a placebo. The material sequenced was peripheral blood, taken in a trial of Ad26.COV2.S vaccine versus placebo. CDR3 in amino acids: CASSLAPFGQPQHF. In DNA, the CDR3 is TGTGCCAGCAGCTTGGCCCCGTTCGGCCAGCCCCAGCATTTT. Full variable domain (missing parts from reference TRBV5-6 and TRBJ1-5): DAGVTQSPTHLIKTRGQQVTLRCSPKSGHDTVSWYQQALGQGPQFIFQYYEEEERQRGNFPDRFSGHQFPNYSSELNVNALLLGDSALYLCASSLAPFGQPQHFGDGTRLSIL.